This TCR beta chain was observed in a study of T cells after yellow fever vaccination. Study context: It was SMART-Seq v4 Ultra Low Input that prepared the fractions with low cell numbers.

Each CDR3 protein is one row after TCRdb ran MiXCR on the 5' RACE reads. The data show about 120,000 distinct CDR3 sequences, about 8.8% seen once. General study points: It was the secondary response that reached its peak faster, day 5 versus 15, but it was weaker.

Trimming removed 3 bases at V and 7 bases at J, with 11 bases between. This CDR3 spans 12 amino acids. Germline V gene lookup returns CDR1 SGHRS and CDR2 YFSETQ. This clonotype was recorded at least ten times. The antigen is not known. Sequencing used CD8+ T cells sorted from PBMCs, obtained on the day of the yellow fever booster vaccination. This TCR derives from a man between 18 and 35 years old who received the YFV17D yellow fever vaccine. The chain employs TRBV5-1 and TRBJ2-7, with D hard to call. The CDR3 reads CASSSGPPEQYF. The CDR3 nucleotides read TGCGCCAGCAGCTCCGGTCCCCCAGAGCAGTACTTC.